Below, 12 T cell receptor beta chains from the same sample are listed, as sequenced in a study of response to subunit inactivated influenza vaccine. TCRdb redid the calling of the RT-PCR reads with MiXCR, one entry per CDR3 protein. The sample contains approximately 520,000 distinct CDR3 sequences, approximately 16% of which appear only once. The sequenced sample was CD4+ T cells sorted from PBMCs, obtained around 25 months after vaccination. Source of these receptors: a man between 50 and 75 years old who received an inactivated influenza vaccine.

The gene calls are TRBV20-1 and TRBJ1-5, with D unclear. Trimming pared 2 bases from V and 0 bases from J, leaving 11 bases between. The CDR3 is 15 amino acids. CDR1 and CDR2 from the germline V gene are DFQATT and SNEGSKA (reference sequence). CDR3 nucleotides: TGCAGTGCTAGACATCAGGAATATAGCAATCAGCCCCAGCATTTT. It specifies CSARHQEYSNQPQHF.

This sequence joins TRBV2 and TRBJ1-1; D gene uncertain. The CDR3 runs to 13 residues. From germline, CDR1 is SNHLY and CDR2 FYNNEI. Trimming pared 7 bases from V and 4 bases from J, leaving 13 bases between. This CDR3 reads CASTSASSTEAFF. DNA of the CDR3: TGTGCCAGCACCAGCGCCAGCAGCACTGAAGCTTTCTTT. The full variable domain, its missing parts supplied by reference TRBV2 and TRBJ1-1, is EPEVTQTPSHQVTQMGQEVILRCVPISNHLYFYWYRQILGQKVEFLVSFYNNEISEKSEIFDDQFSVERPDGSNFTLKIRSTKLEDSAMYFCASTSASSTEAFFGQGTRLTVV.

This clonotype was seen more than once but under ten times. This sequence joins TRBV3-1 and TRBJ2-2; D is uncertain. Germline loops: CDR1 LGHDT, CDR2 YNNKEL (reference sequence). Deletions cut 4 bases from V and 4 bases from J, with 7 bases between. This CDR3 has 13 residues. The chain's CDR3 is CASSPEPTGELFF. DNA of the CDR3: TGTGCCAGCAGCCCTGAACCCACCGGGGAGCTGTTTTTT.

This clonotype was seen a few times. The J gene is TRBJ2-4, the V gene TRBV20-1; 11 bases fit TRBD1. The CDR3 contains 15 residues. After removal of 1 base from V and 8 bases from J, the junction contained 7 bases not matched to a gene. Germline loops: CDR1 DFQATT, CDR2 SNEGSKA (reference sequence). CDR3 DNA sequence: TGCAGTGCTAGAGGTGGACAGGGGGCTGTGGACATTCAGTACTTC. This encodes CSARGGQGAVDIQYF.

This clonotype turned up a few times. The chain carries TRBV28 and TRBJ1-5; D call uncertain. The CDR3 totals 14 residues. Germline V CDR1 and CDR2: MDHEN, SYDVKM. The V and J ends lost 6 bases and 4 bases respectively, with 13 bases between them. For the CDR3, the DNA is TGTGCCAGCAGGCCGCCCGGGCGTAATCAGCCCCAGCATTTT. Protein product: CASRPPGRNQPQHF.

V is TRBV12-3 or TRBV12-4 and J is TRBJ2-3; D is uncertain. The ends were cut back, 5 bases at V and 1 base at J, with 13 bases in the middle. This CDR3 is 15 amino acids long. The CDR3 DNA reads TGTGCCAGCAGTGGGGAAGGGCCTGGCACAGATACGCAGTATTTT. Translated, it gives CASSGEGPGTDTQYF.

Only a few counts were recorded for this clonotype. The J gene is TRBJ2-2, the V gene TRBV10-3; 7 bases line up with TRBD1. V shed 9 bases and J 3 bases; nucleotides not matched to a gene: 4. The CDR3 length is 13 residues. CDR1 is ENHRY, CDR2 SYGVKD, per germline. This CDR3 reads CAISDRDTGELFF. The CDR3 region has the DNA TGTGCCATTTCCGACAGGGACACCGGGGAGCTGTTTTTT.

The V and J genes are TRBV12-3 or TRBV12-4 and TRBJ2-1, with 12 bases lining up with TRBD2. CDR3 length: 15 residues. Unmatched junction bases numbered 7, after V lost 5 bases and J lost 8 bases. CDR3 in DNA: TGTGCCAGCAGTACCGGACTAGCGGGGTGGGATGAGCAGTTCTTC. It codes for CASSTGLAGWDEQFF.

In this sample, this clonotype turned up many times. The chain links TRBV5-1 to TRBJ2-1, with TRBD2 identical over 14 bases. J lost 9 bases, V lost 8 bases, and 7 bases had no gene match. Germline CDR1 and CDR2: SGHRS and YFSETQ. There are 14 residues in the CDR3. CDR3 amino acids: CASGLAGGYVEQFF. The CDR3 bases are TGCGCCAGTGGACTAGCGGGAGGATACGTTGAGCAGTTCTTC.

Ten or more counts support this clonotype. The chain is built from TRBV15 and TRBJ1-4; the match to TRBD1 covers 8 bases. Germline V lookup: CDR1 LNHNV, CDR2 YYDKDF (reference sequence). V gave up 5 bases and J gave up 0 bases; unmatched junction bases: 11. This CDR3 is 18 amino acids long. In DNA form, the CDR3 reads TGTGCCACCAGCTCCGGGACAGGACGCTACGCAACTAATGAAAAACTGTTTTTT. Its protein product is CATSSGTGRYATNEKLFF.

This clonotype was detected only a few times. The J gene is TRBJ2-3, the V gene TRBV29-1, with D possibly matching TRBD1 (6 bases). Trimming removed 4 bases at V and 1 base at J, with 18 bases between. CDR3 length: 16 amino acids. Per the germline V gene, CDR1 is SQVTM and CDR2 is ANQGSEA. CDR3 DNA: TGCAGCGTTGGGGGGACATCCGGCACGGGCACAGATACGCAGTATTTT. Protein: CSVGGTSGTGTDTQYF.

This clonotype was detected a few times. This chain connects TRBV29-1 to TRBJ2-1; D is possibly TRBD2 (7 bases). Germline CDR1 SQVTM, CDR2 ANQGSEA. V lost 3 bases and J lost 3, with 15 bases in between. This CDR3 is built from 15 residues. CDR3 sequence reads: CSVDGGAGHYNEQFF. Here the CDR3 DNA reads TGCAGCGTTGATGGGGGGGCAGGGCACTACAATGAGCAGTTCTTC.